A single sample is the source of the 7 T cell receptor beta chains below, sequenced in a study of T cell changes during pregnancy in multiple sclerosis. Using immunoSEQ multiplex PCR, the repertoire was profiled, and TCRdb retains in-frame clones only, with some absent. The table shows tens of thousands of clones, with 85% to 95% occurring only once. The sequences come from CD8+ T cells from peripheral blood mononuclear cells, collected in the third trimester of pregnancy. The receptors stem from a female donor with multiple sclerosis, enrolled in a pregnancy study.

This chain joins TRBV9 and TRBJ2-1, with D perhaps matching TRBD1 (5 bases). Germline V gene lookup returns CDR1 SGDLS and CDR2 YYNGEE. This CDR3 spans 15 amino acids. V lost 1 base and J lost 3, with 11 bases in between. CDR3 DNA: TGTGCCAGCAGCGTATCAGGGAAGGGCTACAATGAGCAGTTCTTC. Translation gives CASSVSGKGYNEQFF.

The chain recombines TRBV18 with TRBJ2-1; TRBD2 might be the D (7 bases). Germline CDR1 and CDR2: KGHSH and LQKENI. Between the trimmed V and J ends, which lost 3 bases and 8 bases, there was a span of 17 bases. The CDR3 has 15 residues. DNA of the CDR3: TGTGCCAGCTCACCGAATGGGCAAGGGGGGGATGAGCAGTTCTTC. Translation gives CASSPNGQGGDEQFF.

The genes are TRBV9 and TRBJ1-1, with 8 nucleotides matching TRBD1. This CDR3 has 13 residues. Germline CDR1 SGDLS, CDR2 YYNGEE. Germline trimming cut 3 bases from V and 6 bases from J; bases unmatched to any gene: 4. CDR3 coding DNA: TGTGCCAGCAGCGCTATGACAGGGGCTGAAGCTTTCTTT. This codes for CASSAMTGAEAFF. The full variable domain, its missing parts supplied by reference TRBV9 and TRBJ1-1, is DSGVTQTPKHLITATGQRVTLRCSPRSGDLSVYWYQQSLDQGLQFLIQYYNGEERAKGNILERFSAQQFPDLHSELNLSSLELGDSALYFCASSAMTGAEAFFGQGTRLTVV.

V usage is TRBV6-1 and J usage is TRBJ2-1; 8 positions match TRBD1. Per the germline V gene, CDR1 is MNHNS and CDR2 is SASEGT. The CDR3 runs to 14 residues. Trimming cost V 3 bases and J 8 bases; bases outside gene matches: 6. The CDR3 DNA reads TGTGCCAGCAGTGAGCAGGACAGGGCCGATGAGCAGTTCTTC. It yields the protein CASSEQDRADEQFF.

In DNA form, the CDR3 reads TGTGCCAGCAGTCCTAGGACAGGGACCTACGAGCAGTACTTC. Its translation is CASSPRTGTYEQYF. The rearrangement joins TRBV2 to TRBJ2-7, with 8 bases fitting TRBD1. CDR1 and CDR2 from the germline V gene are SNHLY and FYNNEI. Unmatched junction bases numbered 5, after V lost 5 bases and J lost 2 bases. This CDR3 has 14 residues.

The V call is TRBV6-1, the J call TRBJ2-1; 9 positions agree with TRBD1. CDR1 and CDR2 from the germline V gene are MNHNS and SASEGT. Unmatched junction bases numbered 10, after V lost 2 bases and J lost 5 bases. The CDR3 extends over 17 amino acids. The CDR3 here is CASSEYPPGQGHNEQFF. CDR3 DNA sequence: TGTGCCAGCAGTGAATATCCTCCGGGACAGGGTCACAATGAGCAGTTCTTC.

The V and J genes are TRBV15 and TRBJ2-7; 8 nucleotides agree with TRBD2. Germline loops: CDR1 LNHNV, CDR2 YYDKDF (reference sequence). The CDR3 length is 15 residues. Trimming cost V 0 bases and J 4 bases; bases outside gene matches: 5. The CDR3 sequence: CATSRDFGGAYEQYF. CDR3 nucleotides: TGTGCCACCAGCAGAGATTTCGGGGGGGCGTACGAGCAGTACTTC. The full variable domain, with the rest looked up from reference TRBV15 and TRBJ2-7, is DAMVIQNPRYQVTQFGKPVTLSCSQTLNHNVMYWYQQKSSQAPKLLFHYYDKDFNNEADTPDNFQSRRPNTSFCFLDIRSPGLGDTAMYLCATSRDFGGAYEQYFGPGTRLTVT.